Listed below are T cell receptor beta chains from one sample, sequenced in a study of cytomegalovirus exposure and HLA in healthy donors. Repertoires were generated with immunoSEQ multiplex PCR, while TCRdb's copy carries only in-frame clones and drops some. The table includes approximately 150,000 clones, approximately 80% detected once. The sample taken for sequencing was PBMCs. These receptors all come from a woman between 25 and 40 years old in good health and CMV-seropositive. Each CDR3 is given with its conserved first and last residue. The D gene is left open where the match is weak. The size entry is marked missing in some rows and otherwise reads once, few, many or a size class.

D gene | clone size | J gene | V gene | CDR3 protein | CDR3 DNA
. | . | TRBJ1-1 | TRBV7-8 | CASSLRGMGSTEAFF | TGTGCCAGCAGCTTAAGGGGAATGGGAAGCACTGAAGCTTTCTTT
. | . | TRBJ2-7 | TRBV2 | CASGQEEEEQYF | TGTGCCAGCGGTCAGGAGGAGGAAGAGCAGTACTTC
. | . | TRBJ2-7 | TRBV7-3 | CASSLSPGVAYEQYF | TGTGCCAGCAGCTTAAGTCCGGGGGTGGCCTACGAGCAGTACTTC
TRBD2 | . | TRBJ2-3 | TRBV4-1 | CASSQMGLVTDTQYF | TGCGCCAGCAGCCAAATGGGACTAGTGACAGATACGCAGTATTTT
TRBD2 | . | TRBJ2-3 | TRBV4-2 | CASSQDIGTSNLGADTQYF | TGTGCCAGCAGCCAAGATATTGGGACTAGCAACCTTGGCGCAGATACGCAGTATTTT
TRBD1 | . | TRBJ2-1 | TRBV6-1 | CASSITGDNEQFF | TGTGCCAGCAGTATAACAGGGGACAATGAGCAGTTCTTC
. | few | TRBJ1-5 | TRBV4-3 | CASSQEVEGTQHF | TGCGCCAGCAGCCAAGAGGTTGAGGGAACCCAGCATTTT
TRBD1 | . | TRBJ1-2 | TRBV18 | CASSPPTGGSYGYTF | TGTGCCAGCTCACCACCGACAGGGGGCAGCTATGGCTACACCTTC
. | once | TRBJ2-2 | TRBV29-1 | CSVQAALNTGELFF | TGCAGCGTGCAGGCAGCCTTGAACACCGGGGAGCTGTTTTTT
TRBD1 | once | TRBJ2-4 | TRBV7-8 | CASSLAWGQGNIQYF | TGTGCCAGCAGCCTTGCTTGGGGACAGGGAAACATTCAGTACTTC
. | . | TRBJ1-3 | TRBV7-9 | CASSKSGGIGNTIYF | TGTGCCAGCAGCAAAAGTGGCGGAATAGGAAACACCATATATTTT
TRBD1 | . | TRBJ1-2 | TRBV28 | CASSSRTGTYGYTF | TGTGCCAGCAGTTCTCGGACAGGGACCTATGGCTACACCTTC
. | . | TRBJ1-6 | TRBV7-6 | CASSLEAGISPLHF | TGTGCCAGCAGCTTAGAGGCAGGTATTTCACCCCTCCACTTT
. | . | TRBJ1-2 | TRBV10-3 | CATRRAGANYGYTF | TGTGCCACGAGGAGGGCCGGAGCTAACTATGGCTACACCTTC
TRBD1 | . | TRBJ1-2 | TRBV6-5 | CASSYSTGQIFYGYTF | TGTGCCAGCAGTTACTCAACGGGACAGATTTTCTATGGCTACACCTTC
. | . | TRBJ2-1 | TRBV7-2 | CASSLKHSPNEQFF | TGTGCCAGCAGCTTAAAGCACTCGCCAAATGAGCAGTTCTTC
. | . | TRBJ2-3 | TRBV2 | CASSGGVWTDTQYF | TGTGCCAGCAGTGGGGGGGTTTGGACAGATACGCAGTATTTT
TRBD1 | . | TRBJ2-4 | TRBV10-3 | CAISEGTGAKNIQYF | TGTGCCATCAGTGAGGGGACAGGAGCCAAAAACATTCAGTACTTC
TRBD1 | . | TRBJ1-5 | TRBV28 | CASRTGGLGQPQHF | TGTGCCAGCAGGACAGGGGGCTTAGGACAGCCCCAGCATTTT
TRBD1 | . | TRBJ2-2 | TRBV7-2 | CASSFRTGTRTGELFF | TGTGCCAGCAGCTTTCGGACAGGGACTCGCACCGGGGAGCTGTTTTTT
TRBD1 | . | TRBJ1-6 | TRBV7-9 | CASSWTGGLLHF | TGTGCCAGCAGCTGGACAGGGGGACTCCTCCACTTT
. | . | TRBJ2-7 | TRBV19 | CASSIRVQSYEQYF | TGTGCCAGTAGTATTCGGGTTCAGTCCTACGAGCAGTACTTC
. | . | TRBJ1-2 | TRBV5-1 | CASRAGTGPVYGYTF | TGCGCCAGCAGGGCAGGAACAGGGCCCGTCTATGGCTACACCTTC
. | . | TRBJ1-1 | TRBV15 | CATSRDPYPHSNTEAFF | TGTGCCACCAGCAGAGATCCCTATCCCCACTCGAACACTGAAGCTTTCTTT
TRBD1 | . | TRBJ2-3 | TRBV29-1 | CSVDPGGTDTQYF | TGCAGCGTTGATCCAGGGGGAACAGATACGCAGTATTTT
. | . | TRBJ1-6 | TRBV5-1 | CASSLQGSSYNSPLHF | TGCGCCAGCAGCTTGCAGGGGAGCTCCTATAATTCACCCCTCCACTTT
TRBD2 | . | TRBJ2-1 | TRBV7-2 | CASSLPGGSHNEQFF | TGTGCCAGCAGCTTACCGGGGGGGTCCCACAATGAGCAGTTCTTC
. | once | TRBJ1-5 | TRBV12-2 | CASRLGWGQHQPQHF | TGTGCAAGTCGCTTAGGATGGGGACAGCATCAGCCCCAGCATTTT
. | . | TRBJ2-1 | TRBV28 | CASSADSLNEQFF | TGTGCCAGCAGTGCTGACAGCCTTAATGAGCAGTTCTTC
TRBD1 | . | TRBJ2-7 | TRBV10-3 | CAISQQGQQYF | TGTGCCATCAGCCAACAGGGGCAACAGTACTTC
. | few | TRBJ1-4 | TRBV19 | CASSIEFSTNEKLFF | TGTGCCAGTAGTATTGAGTTCTCAACTAATGAAAAACTGTTTTTT